Listed below are T cell receptor beta chains from one sample, sequenced in a study of OX40 agonist ivuxolimab in advanced cancers. Using immunoSEQ multiplex PCR, the repertoire was profiled, and TCRdb retains in-frame clones only, with some absent. The sample carries about 68,000 clones, approximately 91% recorded once. Sequenced material: CD4+ or CD8+ T cells sorted from blood, taken in a trial of the OX40 agonist ivuxolimab. These TCRs come from an adult with an advanced solid tumor such as melanoma, head and neck, liver or kidney cancer. Both conserved end residues are part of each CDR3.

j_gene: TRBJ2-3; v_gene: TRBV5-1; len: 15; CDR3aa: CASSLARGGTDTQYF
j_gene: TRBJ1-3; v_gene: TRBV19; len: 17; CDR3aa: CASSTDYQSYSGNTIYF
j_gene: TRBJ1-5; v_gene: TRBV5-1; len: 17; CDR3aa: CASSTHREGRGNQPQHF
j_gene: TRBJ2-7; v_gene: TRBV5-1; len: 15; CDR3aa: CASGFSGTGTYEQYF
j_gene: TRBJ1-5; v_gene: TRBV19; len: 14; CDR3aa: CASSMHGGNQPQHF
j_gene: TRBJ2-1; v_gene: TRBV11-3; len: 15; CDR3aa: CASSYIAGGLSEQFF
j_gene: TRBJ2-5; v_gene: TRBV5-8; len: 11; CDR3aa: CASSLVETQYF
j_gene: TRBJ2-3; v_gene: TRBV7-2; len: 16; CDR3aa: CASSLGSGRGSDTQYF
j_gene: TRBJ1-2; v_gene: TRBV2; len: 14; CDR3aa: CASSDGGIDYGYTF
j_gene: TRBJ1-4; v_gene: TRBV5-5; len: 14; CDR3aa: CASSLNSDPGKLFF
j_gene: TRBJ2-7; v_gene: TRBV19; len: 15; CDR3aa: CASSRAGTGPYEQYF
j_gene: TRBJ2-1; v_gene: TRBV6-6; len: 15; CDR3aa: CASSRTSGTYNEQFF
j_gene: TRBJ2-3; v_gene: TRBV7-9; len: 13; CDR3aa: CASGTAPGDTQYF
j_gene: TRBJ2-1; v_gene: TRBV29-1; len: 16; CDR3aa: CSVLNKGTGPYNEQFF
j_gene: TRBJ2-7; v_gene: TRBV5-1; len: 12; CDR3aa: CASSRGLYEQYF
j_gene: TRBJ2-3; v_gene: TRBV9; len: 12; CDR3aa: CASSVGEGGQYF
j_gene: TRBJ2-1; v_gene: TRBV6-1; len: 12; CDR3aa: CASSDAAQIQFF
j_gene: TRBJ2-7; v_gene: TRBV5-1; len: 14; CDR3aa: CASNGQGAAYEQYF
j_gene: TRBJ1-6; v_gene: TRBV7-9; len: 15; CDR3aa: CASSPRDGVRSPLHF
j_gene: TRBJ2-3; v_gene: TRBV30; len: 15; CDR3aa: CAWSGGAGVVNTQYF
j_gene: TRBJ1-4; v_gene: TRBV9; len: 14; CDR3aa: CASSAGGANEKLFF
j_gene: TRBJ2-7; v_gene: TRBV7-9; len: 14; CDR3aa: CASSLGLAAYEQYF
j_gene: TRBJ1-2; v_gene: TRBV6-5; len: 13; CDR3aa: CASSYTGTDGYTF
j_gene: TRBJ2-3; v_gene: TRBV2; len: 15; CDR3aa: CASTLRSGSTDTQYF
j_gene: TRBJ2-1; v_gene: TRBV5-1; len: 15; CDR3aa: CASSSGLAGGNEQFF
j_gene: TRBJ2-1; v_gene: TRBV14; len: 14; CDR3aa: CASSPGAQYNEQFF